This note documents a single T cell receptor (beta chain) sequence. After removal of 6 bases from V and 3 bases from J, the junction contained 15 bases not matched to a gene. Germline CDR1 reads SGHAT; CDR2 reads FQDESV (reference sequence). This CDR3 has 17 residues. This record comes from a study of T cell changes during pregnancy in multiple sclerosis. Assay used: immunoSEQ multiplex PCR; TCRdb lists only in-frame clones, some missing. Found here are about 42,000 clones, under 90% of them singletons; the top ten hold about 0.64%. This TCR was sampled from a female donor with multiple sclerosis, enrolled in a pregnancy study. This chain links TRBV11-1 with TRBJ2-7; 9 nucleotides match TRBD1. Sample: CD4+ T cells from peripheral blood mononuclear cells, taken before pregnancy. The CDR3 loop reads CASRRATGTGNGYEQYF. Written as DNA, the CDR3 is TGTGCCAGCAGGCGAGCTACCGGGACAGGGAACGGCTACGAGCAGTACTTC. Complete variable domain (other parts from reference TRBV11-1 and TRBJ2-7): EAEVAQSPRYKITEKSQAVAFWCDPISGHATLYWYRQILGQGPELLVQFQDESVVDDSQLPKDRFSAERLKGVDSTLKIQPAELGDSAMYLCASRRATGTGNGYEQYFGPGTRLTVT.